This TCR beta chain derives from a study of preoperative IRX-2 immunotherapy in early breast cancer. Germline V gene sequence: CDR1 SGHTS, CDR2 YDEGEE. Trimming cost V 2 bases and J 8 bases; bases outside gene matches: 10. This CDR3 is 15 amino acids long. Sample treatment: preoperative locoregional IRX-2 cytokine immunotherapy. Libraries were prepared by immunoSEQ multiplex PCR; TCRdb keeps only in-frame clonotypes and omits some of them. The data show about 15,000 clones, approximately 91% seen once. This material was collected from a patient treated with IRX-2 immunotherapy. The source of this sequence is a human donor with breast cancer. The chain recombines TRBV5-8 with TRBJ2-1; 7 bases map to TRBD1. The CDR3 loop is CASSFGQGVLDEQFF. The CDR3 region has the DNA TGTGCCAGCAGCTTTGGGCAGGGGGTGTTGGATGAGCAGTTCTTC. The whole variable domain, filled in from reference TRBV5-8 and TRBJ2-1, reads EAGVTQSPTHLIKTRGQQATLRCSPISGHTSVYWYQQALGLGLQFLLWYDEGEERNRGNFPPRFSGRQFPNYSSELNVNALELEDSALYLCASSFGQGVLDEQFFGPGTRLTVL.